This T cell receptor beta chain was captured by sequencing in a study of T cells after yellow fever vaccination (dated by TCRdb to between 2018 and 2021). With respect to the entire study: Libraries from fractions with low cell numbers were prepared with the SMART-Seq v4 Ultra Low Input RNA kit. To track T-cell clones before and after primary and booster YFV17D yellow fever vaccination, bulk TCR alpha and beta repertoires were sequenced longitudinally. Two healthy male donors, one aged 18 to 29 and one aged 30 to 40 years, made up the cohort. Blood was collected at multiple timepoints before and after primary and secondary immunization, and bulk PBMC replicates and cell subsets were isolated.

The full study reports these points: A small fraction of clonotypes appeared in both the CD4 and CD8 compartments, likely as a result of convergent recombination. Compared with the primary T-cell response, the secondary T-cell response was weaker but faster, peaking on day 5 rather than day 15. After the booster, most of the clones that had expanded following primary vaccination were detected again (approximately 96% of CD4 and around 88% of CD8), which suggests that memory was broadly maintained. Only two donors were included in the study, so the extent to which the findings can be generalized is limited. Computational filtering was required because FACS-sorted repertoires could contain abundant contaminating clonotypes from the bulk population.

As encoded in the germline V gene, CDR1 is SGHRS while CDR2 is YFSETQ. The germline ends are 10 bases apart after V is trimmed by 4 bases and J by 1 base. Including the terminal cysteine and phenylalanine, the CDR3 comprises 14 residues. Only the CDR3 part of the read is kept: 42 bases, read in frame from the first base. This clonotype has a count of ten or more. Which antigen it targets is not known. No base quality information exists; no much larger clone differs at one position. The treatment or condition label of this sample denotes: live attenuated yellow fever vaccine strain. PBMCs were isolated from peripheral blood using a standard Ficoll-Paque protocol. CD4 and CD8 T-cell fractions were isolated with Dynabeads CD4 and CD8 positive selection kits. TriZol was used to extract RNA from bulk PBMCs, CD4 and CD8 fractions, and dextramer-positive and dextramer-negative fractions. The run used an Illumina NovaSeq 6000. Synthesis of TCR cDNA relied on 5'RACE template switching, a step that introduced a universal primer site along with unique molecular identifiers. Priming for cDNA synthesis came from both the TCR alpha and TCR beta constant segments. Library amplification involved two PCR steps, and the second step added sample barcodes and sequencing adapters. Sequencing of libraries was done on Illumina HiSeq 2500 (2x100 bp) or NovaSeq (2x150 bp). Concerning the study's data processing: MIGEC was used to demultiplex reads and collapse the reads into UMI consensus sequences, and MiXCR was used for V(D)J alignment. Using edgeR on replicate PBMC samples, clonotypes were called vaccine-responding if FDR was below 0.01 and the log2 fold change was above 5 up to day 15. CD4 or CD8 identity was assigned to each bulk clonotype according to whether the clonotype was present at higher abundance in the sequenced CD4 repertoire or the sequenced CD8 repertoire. The raw public reads went through TCRdb reprocessing: fastp at Q25, MiXCR clone calling, in-frame beta chains kept. Rows merge per CDR3 protein into single entries with the most common DNA and genes. The V and J calls follow TCRdb's processing rather than the paper's. In all, the sample holds 150,000 to 200,000 distinct CDR3 sequences, and approximately 11% of those were seen once. 36% of the sample lies in the top ten.

The source material was CD8+ T cells sorted from PBMCs, sampled 15 days after the yellow fever booster vaccination. This receptor was identified in a young man who received the YFV17D yellow fever vaccine. The V and J genes are TRBV5-1 and TRBJ2-3, with no confident D gene call. The CDR3 region reads CASSEIFRTDTQYF. The nucleotide sequence reads TGCGCCAGCAGCGAGATCTTTCGCACAGATACGCAGTATTTT.